What follows are 22 T cell receptor beta chains derived from one specimen sequenced in a study of regulatory T cells in long-lasting Graves disease. Combining iRepertoire HTBI primers with Arm-PCR of CDR3 regions, the authors built TCR beta libraries. Via MiXCR, TCRdb re-called the multiplex PCR reads, giving one row per CDR3 protein. The sample carries hundreds of thousands of distinct CDR3 sequences, roughly 30% recorded once. Indicated time point: persistent/refractory GD, antithyroid drugs over 5 years with positive TRAb. Researchers made the TCR library from RNA that was extracted from PBMCs. Sequenced here: peripheral blood mononuclear cells (PBMCs), sampled when the disease was refractory, from a patient treated with antithyroid drugs. These receptors came from a female donor with Graves disease.

This clonotype was seen ten or more times. The chain carries TRBV12-3 or TRBV12-4 and TRBJ1-5; D not certain. The V end was cut by 3 bases, the J end by 0 bases, with 12 bases between. The CDR3 totals 16 residues. The CDR3 loop is CASSLGPNYSNQPQHF. CDR3 DNA: TGTGCCAGCAGTTTGGGTCCGAATTATAGCAATCAGCCCCAGCATTTT.

This chain uses TRBV5-1 with TRBJ2-2; 8 bases map to TRBD2. The CDR3 sequence is 16 residues long. V dropped 5 bases and J dropped 0; count of bases not matched to a gene: 6. CDR1 and CDR2 (germline): SGHRS, YFSETQ. The DNA of the CDR3 is TGCGCCAGCAGTAAAGCGGGAGCAGCGAACACCGGGGAGCTGTTTTTT. It is translated as CASSKAGAANTGELFF.

V and J are TRBV10-3 and TRBJ2-7; D unresolved. The germline CDR1 and CDR2 sequences are ENHRY and SYGVKD. The CDR3 spans 13 residues. V was shortened by 6 bases and J by 0 bases, with 9 bases between the two germline ends. The CDR3 sequence: CAIRRSASYEQYF. In DNA form, the CDR3 reads TGTGCCATCAGGCGGTCTGCCTCCTACGAGCAGTACTTC.

The chain couples TRBV12-5 to TRBJ1-5, with 7 bases identical to TRBD1. Losses at the gene ends were 3 bases for V and 5 bases for J; bases not matched to a gene: 7. Germline lookup yields CDR1 LGHNT and CDR2 FRNRAP. The CDR3 loop spans 15 amino acids. The CDR3 loop reads CASGFPGTVDQPQHF. CDR3 sequence (DNA): TGTGCTAGTGGTTTCCCCGGGACAGTAGATCAGCCCCAGCATTTT.

This chain joins TRBV7-2 and TRBJ1-2; D unresolved. Deletions cut 5 bases from V and 0 bases from J, with 10 bases between. The CDR3 has 14 amino acids. The germline gives CDR1 SGHTA, CDR2 FQGNSA. CDR3 protein: CASSLPGTNYGYTF. CDR3 coding DNA: TGTGCCAGCAGCCTACCGGGGACTAACTATGGCTACACCTTC.

The genes are TRBV12-5 and TRBJ2-3; possibly TRBD2 for D (5 bases). Trimming took 5 bases from V and 5 from J, leaving 11 bases between them. The CDR3 totals 13 residues. Germline V gives CDR1 LGHNT, CDR2 FRNRAP. The DNA of the CDR3 is TGTGCTAGTGGTCCCGGGGTTATAGATACGCAGTATTTT. Its translation: CASGPGVIDTQYF.

The rearrangement uses TRBV5-1 and TRBJ1-1; D is ambiguous. This CDR3 region has 13 residues. V was cut by 0 bases and J by 11 bases, with 14 bases left in between. Germline V gene data show CDR1 as SGHRS and CDR2 as YFSETQ. CDR3 DNA: TGCGCCAGCAGCTTGGATGATACTGGGTGGGCTTTCTTT. Encoded protein: CASSLDDTGWAFF.

This clonotype turned up a few times. V is TRBV6-2 or TRBV6-3 and J is TRBJ1-2, with TRBD1 as a possible D gene (6 bases). The germline CDR1 and CDR2 sequences are MNHEY and SVGEGT. The V and J ends lost 0 bases and 0 bases respectively, with 14 bases between them. The CDR3 totals 17 residues. The DNA of the CDR3 is TGTGCCAGCAGTTACTCTTCCGGGGGCGCGGCTAACTATGGCTACACCTTC. Translated, it gives CASSYSSGGAANYGYTF.

This chain uses TRBV6-2 or TRBV6-3 with TRBJ2-1; possibly TRBD1 or TRBD2 for D (6 bases each). The CDR3 is 15 residues long. Trimming stripped 1 base from V and 2 bases from J, with 9 bases between. Germline V gene data show CDR1 as MNHEY and CDR2 as SVGEGT. As DNA, the CDR3 is TGTGCCAGCAGTTACTTGGGGGGCCCCTACAATGAGCAGTTCTTC. Protein sequence: CASSYLGGPYNEQFF.

In this sample, this clonotype turned up many times. The chain has TRBV11-2 and TRBJ2-5, with D perhaps TRBD1 (6 bases). The V end lost 1 base, the J end lost 3 bases, and 9 bases lay between the germline ends. Germline V lookup: CDR1 SGHAT, CDR2 FQNNGV. The CDR3 covers 14 residues. CDR3 coding DNA: TGTGCCAGCAGCTTAGGGACAGTTAAAGAGACCCAGTACTTC. As protein: CASSLGTVKETQYF.

This clonotype was detected only a few times. This rearrangement joins TRBV5-8 to TRBJ1-3; maybe TRBD1 (5 bases). This CDR3 is 15 amino acids long. V was pared by 0 bases and J by 2 bases, with 9 bases between. Germline V CDR1 and CDR2: SGHTS, YDEGEE. CDR3 sequence reads: CASSLVGRAGNTIYF. CDR3 DNA: TGTGCCAGCAGCTTGGTCGGCAGGGCTGGAAACACCATATATTTT.

This clonotype was recorded a few times. A read error is possible here, since a much larger clone lies one base away. The chain employs TRBV12-3 or TRBV12-4 and TRBJ2-7; D unresolved. The V end was cut by 3 bases, the J end by 9 bases, with 9 bases between. The CDR3 runs to 11 residues. The DNA for the CDR3 is TGTGCCAGCAGTTTGGTGGGTGGGCAGTACTTC. Encoded protein: CASSLVGGQYF.

Turning to this clonotype: It may be a read error: a sequence one base away is much more abundant. The genes are TRBV2 and TRBJ2-5, with a tentative D call TRBD2 (5 bases). The CDR3 is 14 amino acids. Trimming pared 10 bases from V and 5 bases from J, leaving 20 bases between. Looked up from germline, CDR1 is SNHLY and CDR2 is FYNNEI. The CDR3 reads CATQRSPRSETQYF. The CDR3 region has the DNA TGTGCCACACAGCGGTCACCCAGATCGGAGACCCAGTACTTC.

In its sample, this clonotype was seen many times. The chain is built from TRBV11-2 and TRBJ2-1; 13 nucleotides match TRBD2. From germline, CDR1 is SGHAT and CDR2 FQNNGV. This CDR3 has 16 residues. The J segment lost 7 bases and the V segment lost 1 base, leaving 4 bases of the junction unmatched. CDR3 sequence reads: CASSLGGTSGTNEQFF. For the CDR3, the DNA is TGTGCCAGCAGCTTAGGCGGGACTAGCGGGACTAATGAGCAGTTCTTC.

This clonotype has at least ten counts. The CDR3 here is CASSDRVGQPQHF. CDR3 in DNA: TGTGCCAGCAGCGACAGGGTCGGTCAGCCCCAGCATTTT. The chain couples TRBV2 to TRBJ1-5, with 7 bases lining up with TRBD1. Germline V gene data show CDR1 as SNHLY and CDR2 as FYNNEI. The CDR3 contains 13 residues. J lost 6 bases, V lost 6 bases, and 5 bases had no gene match.

V gene TRBV20-1 combines with J gene TRBJ1-3; 9 bases line up with TRBD1. This CDR3 has 15 residues. With 5 bases clipped from V and 0 bases from J, the junction kept 5 bases outside the gene matches. Germline values: CDR1 DFQATT, CDR2 SNEGSKA (reference sequence). CDR3 protein: CSAVTGGNSGNTIYF. CDR3 DNA: TGCAGTGCTGTTACAGGGGGCAACTCTGGAAACACCATATATTTT.

The rearrangement uses TRBV7-9 and TRBJ2-1, with 7 bases that match TRBD1. The CDR3 has 14 amino acids. CDR1 and CDR2 from the germline V gene are SEHNR and FQNEAQ (reference sequence). Trimming removed 0 bases from V and 6 bases from J; junction bases left unmatched: 2. CDR3 amino acids: CASSLAQGPNEQFF. For the CDR3, the DNA is TGTGCCAGCAGCTTAGCACAGGGGCCCAATGAGCAGTTCTTC.

The rearrangement joins TRBV19 to TRBJ2-7; 10 nucleotides align to TRBD1. CDR1 and CDR2 from the germline V gene are LNHDA and SQIVND (reference sequence). V lost 3 bases to trimming and J lost 3 bases; unmatched junction nucleotides: 5. The length of the CDR3 is 15 residues. The chain's CDR3 is CASSIQDRGSYEQYF. CDR3 DNA: TGTGCCAGTAGTATCCAGGACAGGGGGAGCTACGAGCAGTACTTC.

In this sample, this clonotype turned up many times. V usage is TRBV2 and J usage is TRBJ2-2; unclear D gene. The germline CDR1 and CDR2 sequences are SNHLY and FYNNEI. V was trimmed by 4 bases and J by 2 bases, leaving 8 bases between them. The CDR3 contains 14 residues. The CDR3 here is CASSAWGNTGELFF. The CDR3 DNA follows: TGTGCCAGCAGTGCATGGGGAAACACCGGGGAGCTGTTTTTT.

The table lists this clonotype with a few counts. The V gene is TRBV19, the J gene TRBJ1-1; D unresolved. Germline V gives CDR1 LNHDA, CDR2 SQIVND (reference sequence). Trimming stripped 7 bases from V and 1 base from J, with 10 bases between. The CDR3 length is 13 residues. This CDR3 reads CASTSRRNTEAFF. CDR3 DNA: TGTGCCAGTACTAGCAGGCGGAACACTGAAGCTTTCTTT.

In this sample, this clonotype turned up a few times. The V gene is TRBV29-1, the J gene TRBJ1-1; D gene uncertain. Trimming left V 4 bases short and J 10 bases short, with 10 bases between. The length of the CDR3 is 10 residues. Looked up from germline, CDR1 is SQVTM and CDR2 is ANQGSEA. The CDR3 protein is CSVGDYGAFF. The CDR3, as DNA: TGCAGCGTTGGAGATTACGGAGCTTTCTTT. Full variable domain (missing parts from reference TRBV29-1 and TRBJ1-1): SAVISQKPSRDICQRGTSLTIQCQVDSQVTMMFWYRQQPGQSLTLIATANQGSEATYESGFVIDKFPISRPNLTFSTLTVSNMSPEDSSIYLCSVGDYGAFFGQGTRLTVV.

This sequence joins TRBV7-9 and TRBJ2-7; 7 bases fit TRBD1. The CDR3 contains 15 residues. The trim removed 5 bases at V and 3 bases at J, leaving 10 bases unmatched. Germline values: CDR1 SEHNR, CDR2 FQNEAQ (reference sequence). DNA of the CDR3: TGTGCCAGCAGCGACCCGCCGGGACAGAGCTACGAGCAGTACTTC. Protein: CASSDPPGQSYEQYF.